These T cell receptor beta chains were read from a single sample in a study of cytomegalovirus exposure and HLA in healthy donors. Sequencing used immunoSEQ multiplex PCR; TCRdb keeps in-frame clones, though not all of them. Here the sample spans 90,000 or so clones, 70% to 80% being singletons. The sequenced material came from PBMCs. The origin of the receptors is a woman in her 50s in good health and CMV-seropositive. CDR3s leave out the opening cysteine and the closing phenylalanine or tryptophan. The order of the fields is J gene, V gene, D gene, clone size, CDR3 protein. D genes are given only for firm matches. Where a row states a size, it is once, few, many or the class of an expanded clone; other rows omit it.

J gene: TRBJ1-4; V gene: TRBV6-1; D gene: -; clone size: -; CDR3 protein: ASSEVFRGEKLF
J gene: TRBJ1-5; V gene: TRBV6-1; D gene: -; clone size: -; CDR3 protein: ASRQGYSNQPQH
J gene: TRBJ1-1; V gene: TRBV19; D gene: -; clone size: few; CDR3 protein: ASVNGARNTEAF
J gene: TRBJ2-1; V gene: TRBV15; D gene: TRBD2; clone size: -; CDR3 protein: ATGGLAGNEQF
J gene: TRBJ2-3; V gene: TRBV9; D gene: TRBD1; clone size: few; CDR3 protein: ASSVGQGPPTDTQY
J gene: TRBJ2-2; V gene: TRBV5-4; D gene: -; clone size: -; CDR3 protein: ASSLDSYTGELF
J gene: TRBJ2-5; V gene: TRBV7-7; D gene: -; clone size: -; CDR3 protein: ASSLAGMWETQY
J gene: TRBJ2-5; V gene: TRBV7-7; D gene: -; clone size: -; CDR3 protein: ASSLLGTQQETQY
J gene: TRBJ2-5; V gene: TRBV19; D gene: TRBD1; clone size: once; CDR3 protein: ASSPPGSGGAQY
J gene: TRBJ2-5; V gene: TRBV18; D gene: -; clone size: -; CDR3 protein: ASSPPHNRETRVGETQY
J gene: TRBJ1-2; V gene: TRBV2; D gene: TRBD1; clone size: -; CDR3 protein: ASSDGQGNYGYT
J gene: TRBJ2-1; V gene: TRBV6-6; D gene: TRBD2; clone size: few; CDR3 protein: ASSVAGEGDEQF
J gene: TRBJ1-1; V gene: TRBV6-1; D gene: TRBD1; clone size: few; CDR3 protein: ASTVRQGLTWAF
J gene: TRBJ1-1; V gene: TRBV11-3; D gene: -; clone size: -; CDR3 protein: ASSLAPGSGAF
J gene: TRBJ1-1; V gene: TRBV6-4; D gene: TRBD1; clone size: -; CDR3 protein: ARFWTGAGNTEAF
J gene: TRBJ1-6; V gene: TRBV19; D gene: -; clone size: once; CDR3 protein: ASSNSATRLEVTLH
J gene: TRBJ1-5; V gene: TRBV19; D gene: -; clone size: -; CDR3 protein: ASSEGGGYQPQH
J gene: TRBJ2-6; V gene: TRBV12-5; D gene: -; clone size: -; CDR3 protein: ASGLAGANVLT
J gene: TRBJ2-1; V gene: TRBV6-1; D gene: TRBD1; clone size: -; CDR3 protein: ASSELQGQYNEQF
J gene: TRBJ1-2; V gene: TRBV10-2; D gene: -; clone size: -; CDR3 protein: ATLTEVNYGYT
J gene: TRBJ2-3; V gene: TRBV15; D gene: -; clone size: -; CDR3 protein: ATSREIQDTQY
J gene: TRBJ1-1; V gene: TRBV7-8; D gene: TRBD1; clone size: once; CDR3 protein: ASSAHRGRRKDTEAF
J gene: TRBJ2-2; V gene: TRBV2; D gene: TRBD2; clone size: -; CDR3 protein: ASSEAGIAGAGELF
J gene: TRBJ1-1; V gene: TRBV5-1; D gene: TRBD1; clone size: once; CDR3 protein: ASSLEGQGVTEAF
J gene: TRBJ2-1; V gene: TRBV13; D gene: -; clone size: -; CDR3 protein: ASSLGTTFEF
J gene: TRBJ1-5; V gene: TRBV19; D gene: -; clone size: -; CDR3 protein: ASSIGGRNQPQH
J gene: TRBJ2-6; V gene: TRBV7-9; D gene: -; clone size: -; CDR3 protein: ASSRYRVAGANVLT
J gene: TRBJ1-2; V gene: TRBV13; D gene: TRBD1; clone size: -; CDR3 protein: ASSLLGRDRENGYGYT
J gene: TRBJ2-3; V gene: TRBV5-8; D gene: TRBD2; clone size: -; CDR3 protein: ASSLIAGEFTDTQY
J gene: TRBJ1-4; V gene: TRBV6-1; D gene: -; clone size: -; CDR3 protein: ASSEGGANEKLF
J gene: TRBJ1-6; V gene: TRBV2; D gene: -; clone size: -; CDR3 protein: GGRSYNSPLH
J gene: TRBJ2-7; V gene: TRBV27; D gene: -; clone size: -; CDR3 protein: ASSLIFGGSYEQY
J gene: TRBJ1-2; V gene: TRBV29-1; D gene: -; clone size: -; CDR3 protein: SAGGLNYGYT
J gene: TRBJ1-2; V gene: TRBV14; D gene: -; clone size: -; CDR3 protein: ASSSITPGYGYT
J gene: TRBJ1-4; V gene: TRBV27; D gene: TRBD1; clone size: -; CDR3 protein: ASSFGTGWANEKLF
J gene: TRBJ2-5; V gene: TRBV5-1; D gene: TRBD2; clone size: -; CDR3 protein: ASSRARGLAQETQY
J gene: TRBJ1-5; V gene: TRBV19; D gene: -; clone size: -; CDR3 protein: ASNTGLWGNQPQH
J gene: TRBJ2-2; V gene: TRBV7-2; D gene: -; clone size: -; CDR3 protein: ASSLNGALMLNTGELF
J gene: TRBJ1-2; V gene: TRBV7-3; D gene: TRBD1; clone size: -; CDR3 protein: ASSLTGGMGGYT
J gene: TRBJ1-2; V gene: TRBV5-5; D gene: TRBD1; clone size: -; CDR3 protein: ASSLGQGLTNYGYT
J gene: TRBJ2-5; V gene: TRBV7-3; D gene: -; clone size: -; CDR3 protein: ASSPAGEWETQY
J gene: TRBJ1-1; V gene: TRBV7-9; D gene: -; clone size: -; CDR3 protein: SSILVLGNEAF
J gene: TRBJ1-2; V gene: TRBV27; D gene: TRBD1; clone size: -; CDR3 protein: ASSPRDRYYGYT
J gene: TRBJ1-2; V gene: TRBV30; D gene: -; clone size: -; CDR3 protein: AWRGGVGYT
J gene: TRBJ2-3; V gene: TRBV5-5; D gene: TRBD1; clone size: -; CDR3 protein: ASSLESQGASTDTQY
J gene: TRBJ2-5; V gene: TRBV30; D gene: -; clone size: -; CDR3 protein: AWSELLETQY
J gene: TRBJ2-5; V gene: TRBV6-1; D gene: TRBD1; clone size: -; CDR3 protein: ASSLNTGGGETQY
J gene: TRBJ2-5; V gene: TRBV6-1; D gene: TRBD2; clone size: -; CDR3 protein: ASSRAGGMIETQY
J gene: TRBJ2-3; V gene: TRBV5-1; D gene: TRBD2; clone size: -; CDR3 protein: ASSYLGTSGGSRTDTQY
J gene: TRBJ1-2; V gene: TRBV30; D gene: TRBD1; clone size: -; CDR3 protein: AWSETGFHGYT
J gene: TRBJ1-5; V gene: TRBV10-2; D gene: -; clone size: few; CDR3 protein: ASSEHSNQPQH
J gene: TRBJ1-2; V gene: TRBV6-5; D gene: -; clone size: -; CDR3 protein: ASSLPSGVHYT
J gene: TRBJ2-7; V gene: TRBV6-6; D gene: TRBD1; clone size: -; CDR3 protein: ASSPGTVSSYEQY
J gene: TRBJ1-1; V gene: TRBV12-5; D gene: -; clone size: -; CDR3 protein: ASTQWAGTEAF